Listed below are T cell receptor beta chains from one sample, sequenced in a study of blood T cell repertoires in COVID-19. Here immunoSEQ multiplex PCR was the method, and the copy in TCRdb shows in-frame clones only, minus some. Altogether 170,000 or so clones are present, roughly 83% being singletons, with the ten largest covering less than 3%. The material sequenced was peripheral blood. The receptors originated from a woman aged 55-69 years with acute or convalescent COVID-19. The CDR3 runs from the conserved cysteine through the conserved F or W. A D gene is named only where the DNA matches it firmly. Size values are once, few and many counts, or a class for expanded clones, and some rows have none.

- | TRBJ1-2 | TRBV2 | - | CATSYRVGDYGYTF | TGTGCCACCTCTTACAGGGTGGGGGACTATGGCTACACCTTC
- | TRBJ2-3 | TRBV4-1 | - | CASSQANRDADTQYF | TGCGCCAGCAGCCAAGCTAACAGGGATGCAGATACGCAGTATTTT
TRBD1 | TRBJ2-4 | TRBV6-5 | - | CASSPSTGNIQYF | TGTGCCAGCAGTCCGTCGACAGGGAACATTCAGTACTTC
- | TRBJ1-2 | TRBV10-3 | - | CAISGGKGIGYGYTF | TGTGCCATCAGTGGAGGAAAGGGGATCGGCTATGGCTACACCTTC
TRBD2 | TRBJ2-1 | TRBV14 | - | CASSQDRDLAGVNEQFF | TGTGCCAGCAGCCAAGATAGGGATCTAGCGGGAGTAAATGAGCAGTTCTTC
TRBD1 | TRBJ1-1 | TRBV27 | - | CASSYGRQGNTEAFF | TGTGCCAGCAGCTACGGGCGACAGGGAAACACTGAAGCTTTCTTT
- | TRBJ2-7 | TRBV19 | - | CASSSGSPNYEQYF | TGTGCCAGTAGTAGCGGGTCCCCTAACTACGAGCAGTACTTC
TRBD1 | TRBJ1-2 | TRBV28 | once | CASSWSRGLGGYTF | TGTGCCAGCAGTTGGAGCAGGGGGCTAGGGGGCTACACCTTC
- | TRBJ1-2 | TRBV3-1/TRBV3-2 | - | CASSHQGAGNYGYTF | TGTGCCAGCAGCCACCAAGGGGCAGGGAACTATGGCTACACCTTC
- | TRBJ1-1 | TRBV6-6 | - | CASSPSGNTEAFF | TGTGCCAGCAGTCCCTCCGGGAACACTGAAGCTTTCTTT
TRBD1 | TRBJ2-7 | TRBV13 | few | CASSSFRDRSSYEQYF | TGTGCCAGCAGCTCATTCAGGGACAGGAGCTCCTACGAGCAGTACTTC
- | TRBJ1-3 | TRBV3-1/TRBV3-2 | - | CASSPGQISGNTIYF | TGTGCCAGCAGCCCTGGACAAATCTCTGGAAACACCATATATTTT
TRBD1 | TRBJ2-7 | TRBV19 | - | CASSMRQGANEQYF | TGTGCCAGTAGTATGAGACAGGGGGCCAACGAGCAGTACTTC
- | TRBJ1-1 | TRBV6-5 | - | CASGLTENTEAFF | TGTGCCAGCGGCCTGACAGAGAACACTGAAGCTTTCTTT
- | TRBJ1-2 | TRBV14 | - | CASSYWRVNYGYTF | TGTGCCAGCAGCTACTGGAGGGTAAACTATGGCTACACCTTC
- | TRBJ1-2 | TRBV27 | - | CASSFNPQTADIYGYTF | TGTGCCAGCAGTTTCAATCCCCAGACAGCCGACATCTATGGCTACACCTTC
TRBD1 | TRBJ2-2 | TRBV24-1 | - | CATSDSPGGGELFF | TGTGCCACCAGTGATTCCCCAGGGGGCGGGGAGCTGTTTTTT
TRBD1 | TRBJ1-2 | TRBV20-1 | - | CSAGPTGGYTF | TGCAGTGCTGGCCCGACAGGGGGCTACACCTTC
TRBD1 | TRBJ2-7 | TRBV28 | - | CASSPSSGQGKDEQYF | TGTGCCAGCAGTCCCTCCTCCGGACAGGGAAAGGACGAGCAGTACTTC
- | TRBJ2-7 | TRBV11-3 | - | CASSLGSTGTYEQYF | TGTGCCAGCAGCTTAGGAAGCACAGGAACCTACGAGCAGTACTTC
- | TRBJ2-7 | TRBV27 | - | CASSLGSEASYEQYF | TGTGCCAGCAGTTTGGGGAGTGAGGCCTCCTACGAGCAGTACTTC
TRBD1 | TRBJ1-6 | TRBV28 | - | CASSGTSDRSVHF | TGTGCCAGCAGTGGTACGTCGGACAGGTCCGTCCACTTT
- | TRBJ2-6 | TRBV18 | - | CASSPNPFESGANVLTF | TGTGCCAGCTCACCGAATCCGTTCGAGTCTGGGGCCAACGTCCTGACTTTC
TRBD1 | TRBJ2-1 | TRBV15 | - | CATSSQGENEQFF | TGTGCCACCAGCTCACAGGGGGAAAATGAGCAGTTCTTC
TRBD1 | TRBJ1-5 | TRBV7-2 | - | CASSRSGTGLSAQHF | TGTGCCAGCAGTCGTTCCGGGACAGGGTTATCGGCCCAGCATTTT
TRBD1 | TRBJ1-5 | TRBV2 | once | CASSRQGGQDQPQHF | TGTGCCAGCAGCCGCCAGGGGGGACAGGATCAGCCCCAGCATTTT
TRBD2 | TRBJ2-3 | TRBV7-8 | - | CASSSPSGGVLTDTQYF | TGTGCCAGCAGCTCCCCTAGCGGGGGGGTATTGACAGATACGCAGTATTTT
TRBD1 | TRBJ2-7 | TRBV11-2 | - | CASSLGTGQQYF | TGTGCCAGCAGCTTAGGGACAGGCCAGCAGTACTTC